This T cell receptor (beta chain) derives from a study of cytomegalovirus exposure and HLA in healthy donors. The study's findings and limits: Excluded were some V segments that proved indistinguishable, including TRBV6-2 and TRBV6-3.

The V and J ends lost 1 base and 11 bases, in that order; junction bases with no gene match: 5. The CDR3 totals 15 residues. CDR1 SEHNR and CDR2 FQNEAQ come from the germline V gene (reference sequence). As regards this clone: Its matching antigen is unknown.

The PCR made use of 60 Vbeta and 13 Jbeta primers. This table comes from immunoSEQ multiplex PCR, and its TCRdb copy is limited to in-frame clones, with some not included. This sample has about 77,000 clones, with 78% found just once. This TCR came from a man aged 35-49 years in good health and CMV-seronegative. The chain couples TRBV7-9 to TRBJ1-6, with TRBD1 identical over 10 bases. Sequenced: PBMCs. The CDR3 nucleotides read TGTGCCAGCAGCTTAGATGGGACAGGGGATGCACCCCTCCACTTT. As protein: CASSLDGTGDAPLHF. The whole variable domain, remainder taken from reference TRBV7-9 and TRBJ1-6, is DTGVSQNPRHKITKRGQNVTFRCDPISEHNRLYWYRQTLGQGPEFLTYFQNEAQLEKSRLLSDRFSAERPKGSFSTLEIQRTEQGDSAMYLCASSLDGTGDAPLHFGNGTRLTVT.